The T cell receptor (beta chain) under discussion was sequenced for a study of blood T cell repertoires in COVID-19. On the study more broadly: Sites in the United States, Italy and Spain provided acute and convalescent COVID-19 samples. PBMCs, B-cell-depleted T cells, or T cells provided the cDNA or gDNA that made up the material.

Original data processing: Estimated nucleated cell counts came from reference gene primer amplification. The assay was immunoSEQ multiplex PCR, and TCRdb's table has in-frame clones only and misses some. That table gives V, J and clone size, and the DNA gave D and trimming. This sample yields roughly 75,000 clones, of which roughly 90% are seen a single time; about 7% belongs to the top ten. The sequence was collected from a human donor in a cohort sampled during active COVID-19. The sample consisted of peripheral blood.

CDR3 coding DNA: TGCGCCAGCAGCTTGGGGGACAGGGTCTCCTACGAGCAGTACTTC. Its protein product is CASSLGDRVSYEQYF. This chain uses TRBV5-1 with TRBJ2-7; 9 bases are a match to TRBD1. In germline, CDR1 is SGHRS, CDR2 YFSETQ. V lost 0 bases and J lost 0; bases outside the gene matches: 1. There are 15 residues in the CDR3.